A selection of T cell receptor beta chains follows, all from one sample in a study of cytomegalovirus exposure and HLA in healthy donors. Profiled with immunoSEQ multiplex PCR; TCRdb holds only in-frame clones, not every one. The sample carries some 49,000 clones, 94% recorded once. Input material: PBMCs. The receptors originated from a woman between 18 and 29 years old in good health and CMV-seropositive. Both conserved end residues are part of each CDR3. A D gene is named only where the DNA matches it firmly. A clone size is listed for some rows: how often the clone was seen (once, few, many), or a class if it is expanded.

j_gene	abundance	v_gene	d_gene	CDR3nt	CDR3aa
TRBJ1-2	once	TRBV5-1	NA	TGCGCCAGCAGCTTGCCTGCGGGCCGCGAGGGCTACACCTTC	CASSLPAGREGYTF
TRBJ1-2	NA	TRBV5-1	NA	TGCGCCAGCAGACCTCACTTCGGGGTCCCTAACTATGGCTACACCTTC	CASRPHFGVPNYGYTF
TRBJ2-1	NA	TRBV4-1	TRBD2	TGCGCCAGCAGCCAACCCGTCGCCGGGACTAAATACAATGAGCAGTTCTTC	CASSQPVAGTKYNEQFF
TRBJ1-2	NA	TRBV5-6	TRBD1	TGTGCCAGCAGCGGCTGGACAGGGGATGGCTACACCTTC	CASSGWTGDGYTF
TRBJ2-3	once	TRBV9	NA	TGTGCCAGCAGCGATCGGGGGGCTAGCACAGATACGCAGTATTTT	CASSDRGASTDTQYF
TRBJ1-2	NA	TRBV5-1	TRBD1	TGCGCCAGCAGCGCCCGGGACAGGGAGGACTATGGCTACACCTTC	CASSARDREDYGYTF
TRBJ2-1	NA	TRBV7-9	NA	TGTGCCAGCAGCTTAGATGGCAGGAACAATGAGCAGTTCTTC	CASSLDGRNNEQFF
TRBJ2-2	NA	TRBV28	NA	TGTGCCAGCAGCGTTAACACCGGGGAGCTGTTTTTT	CASSVNTGELFF
TRBJ2-5	NA	TRBV28	TRBD2	TGTGCCAGCAATTTCAGGGTTTCGCTAGCGGGACTCCAAGAGACCCAGTACTTC	CASNFRVSLAGLQETQYF
TRBJ2-5	once	TRBV29-1	TRBD2	TGCAGCGTTGAAGTCCCTAACCCACATCTAGCGGGGGTGGGGGAGACCCAGTACTTC	CSVEVPNPHLAGVGETQYF
TRBJ2-7	NA	TRBV19	TRBD2	TGTGCCAGTAGCAAAGCTAGCGGGAGCTCCTACGAGCAGTACTTC	CASSKASGSSYEQYF
TRBJ2-3	NA	TRBV5-1	NA	TGCGCCAGCAGTTCACCCGGAGGGACAGATACGCAGTATTTT	CASSSPGGTDTQYF
TRBJ2-7	NA	TRBV9	TRBD2	TGTGCCAGCAGCGTTAGCGGGACTGCCACCTACGAGCAGTACTTC	CASSVSGTATYEQYF
TRBJ2-1	NA	TRBV7-3	TRBD2	TGTGCCAGCAGCTTACGGACTAGCGGGAGGGCCTACAATGAGCAGTTCTTC	CASSLRTSGRAYNEQFF
TRBJ2-7	NA	TRBV5-4	TRBD2	TGTGCCAGCAGCCCGGGACTAGCGGGAGCCTCGGAATACGAGCAGTACTTC	CASSPGLAGASEYEQYF
TRBJ2-1	NA	TRBV7-6	TRBD2	TGTGCCAGCAGCCCTAGCGGGAGATCGTCCTACAATGAGCAGTTCTTC	CASSPSGRSSYNEQFF
TRBJ1-1	NA	TRBV7-2	TRBD1	TGTGCCAGCAGCTTAGTGGGGGACAGGGGGCTGGGTGAAGCTTTCTTT	CASSLVGDRGLGEAFF
TRBJ2-2	NA	TRBV27	NA	TGTGCCAGCGGGAGTGCGGGCACCGGGGAGCTGTTTTTT	CASGSAGTGELFF
TRBJ2-5	NA	TRBV27	NA	TGTGCCAGCACCATATGGGGCAGGGCCACAAGGCTCCAAGAGACCCAGTACTTC	CASTIWGRATRLQETQYF
TRBJ2-3	once	TRBV7-3	TRBD2	TGTGCCAGCAGCTTAAAGGTAGCGGGAGGTGGTGATACGCAGTATTTT	CASSLKVAGGGDTQYF
TRBJ2-1	NA	TRBV2	NA	TGTGCCAGCCGAGCCGTCCTTCCGGGTCTCGGGAATGAGCAGTTCTTC	CASRAVLPGLGNEQFF
TRBJ1-2	NA	TRBV5-8	TRBD1	TGTGCCAGCAGCTTCCGCAGGGGGCAGGACGGCTACACCTTC	CASSFRRGQDGYTF
TRBJ2-7	NA	TRBV4-2	NA	TGTGCCAGCAGCCCTCAGACTACCGTCAACTACGAGCAGTACTTC	CASSPQTTVNYEQYF
TRBJ2-1	NA	TRBV25-1	NA	TGTGCCAGCAGTGGGGTCGTCGGGGATGAGCAGTTCTTC	CASSGVVGDEQFF
TRBJ2-1	NA	TRBV27	TRBD1	TGTGCCAGCAGACGGGGACAGTTAAGCTCCTACAATGAGCAGTTCTTC	CASRRGQLSSYNEQFF
TRBJ2-1	NA	TRBV6-1	TRBD2	TGTGCCAGCAGTGTTCTTCCGCTAGCGGCAACCTACAATGAGCAGTTCTTC	CASSVLPLAATYNEQFF
TRBJ2-7	NA	TRBV14	NA	TGTGCCAGCAGCCCCACACAGGGTACGTTTTACGAGCAGTACTTC	CASSPTQGTFYEQYF
TRBJ2-1	NA	TRBV6-5	NA	TGTGCCAGCAGTTACGGTCGGTCAATGTATAATGAGCAGTTCTTC	CASSYGRSMYNEQFF
TRBJ2-3	NA	TRBV11-2	NA	TGTGCCAGCAGCTTCCTCCCGGGTGTCCTTAGCACAGATACGCAGTATTTT	CASSFLPGVLSTDTQYF
TRBJ2-3	NA	TRBV11-3	NA	TGTGCCAGCAGCCAAACAGATACGCAGTATTTT	CASSQTDTQYF
TRBJ2-7	NA	TRBV7-9	TRBD2	TGTGCCAGCAGCCTCAGGGCCCTTAGCGGGAGCGGTTTCGAGCAGTACTTC	CASSLRALSGSGFEQYF
TRBJ2-7	once	TRBV11-3	NA	TGTGCCAGCAGGGAGGGGACGGCATACGAGCAGTACTTC	CASREGTAYEQYF
TRBJ1-1	NA	TRBV7-6	NA	TGTGCCAGCAGCTTAAAGGGGTCGGGCACTGAAGCTTTCTTT	CASSLKGSGTEAFF
TRBJ1-6	NA	TRBV10-3	TRBD1	TGTGCCATCAGTCGGACAGGGGGCAATTCACCCCTCCACTTT	CAISRTGGNSPLHF
TRBJ2-6	NA	TRBV27	NA	TGTGCCAGCAGTTTCCAGGGAGGCTCTGGGGCCAACGTCCTGACTTTC	CASSFQGGSGANVLTF
TRBJ2-7	NA	TRBV19	TRBD1	TGTGCCAGTAGTGGACAGGGGCCCTCCTACGAGCAGTACTTC	CASSGQGPSYEQYF
TRBJ2-2	NA	TRBV6-5	NA	TGTGCCAGCAGTTACTCGGGGCTGAACACCGGGGAGCTGTTTTTT	CASSYSGLNTGELFF
TRBJ1-2	once	TRBV6-9	NA	TGTGCCAGCAGTTACAGGCCAGGAGGGGGGGATGGCTACACCTTC	CASSYRPGGGDGYTF
TRBJ2-2	NA	TRBV7-9	NA	TGTGCCAGCACCAAACGGAGGGCACCGAACACCGGGGAGCTGTTTTTT	CASTKRRAPNTGELFF
TRBJ1-5	NA	TRBV28	TRBD1	TGTGCCAGCAGTGCTACAGGGGTGGCTCAGCCCCAGCATTTT	CASSATGVAQPQHF
TRBJ1-1	NA	TRBV27	NA	TGTGCCAGCAGTATCACCGGGGGGGACACTGAAGCTTTCTTT	CASSITGGDTEAFF
TRBJ2-3	NA	TRBV7-2	TRBD2	TGTGCCAGCAGCTTACAAGCGGGAGGGACAGATACGCAGTATTTT	CASSLQAGGTDTQYF
TRBJ2-5	NA	TRBV7-9	TRBD1	TGTGCCAGCAGCTTAGTTGTAAATCAGGGACAGGGAAAAGAGACCCAGTACTTC	CASSLVVNQGQGKETQYF
TRBJ1-1	NA	TRBV28	NA	TGTGCCAGCAGTTTATCCTCGGGTGGACAGAACACTGAAGCTTTCTTT	CASSLSSGGQNTEAFF
TRBJ1-5	NA	TRBV30	TRBD1	TGTGCCTGGAGTGCCGGGACAGGGGGTCAGCCCCAGCATTTT	CAWSAGTGGQPQHF